This record looks at one T cell receptor beta chain sequence and its context. This specimen belongs to a study of T cell responses to AZD1222 COVID-19 vaccine. Here immunoSEQ multiplex PCR was the method, and the copy in TCRdb shows in-frame clones only, minus some. The table records around 120,000 clones, 92% of them present only once. CDR3 size: 14 residues. With 3 bases removed from V and 7 bases from J, the gap between germline ends came to 13 bases. Germline V gives CDR1 SGHTS, CDR2 YDEGEE. The V and J genes are TRBV5-8 and TRBJ1-4, with a possible D match to TRBD1 (6 bases). The source was peripheral blood, collected on day 0 of AZD1222 vaccination. The source is an adult in good health. The CDR3 spells CASSSPGTLEKLFF. The CDR3 DNA reads TGTGCCAGCAGCTCACCCGGGACACTTGAAAAACTGTTTTTT.